This TCR beta chain stems from a study of blood T cell repertoires in COVID-19. Study context: Sources were T cells, B-cell-depleted T cells, or PBMCs; the material itself was cDNA or gDNA.

The protocol was immunoSEQ multiplex PCR, while the TCRdb copy is restricted to in-frame clones and leaves out a portion. The sample consists of some 30,000 clones, roughly nine tenths of them appearing once. The germline gives CDR1 SGHTA, CDR2 FQGNSA. The CDR3 is 17 residues long. The germline V and J ends were trimmed by 1 base and 6 bases, with 18 bases remaining between them. This clonotype was obtained from a man aged 65-85 years with active COVID-19. Material for sequencing was peripheral blood. The J gene is TRBJ1-4, the V gene TRBV7-2, with D tentatively TRBD1 (5 bases). The CDR3 DNA sequence: TGTGCCAGCAGCTTAGGACGCTTGATGGGGGGGTATGAAAAACTGTTTTTT. It is translated as CASSLGRLMGGYEKLFF.